Below, 27 T cell receptor beta chains from the same sample are listed, as sequenced in a study of neurological immune-mediated disorders. TCRdb independently ran MiXCR on the 5' RACE reads; one entry per CDR3 protein. This sample has roughly 60,000 distinct CDR3 sequences, with 2% to 3% found just once. The sample was PBMCs. The receptors stem from a man aged 50 to 60 with multiple sclerosis.

The sample holds many counts of this clonotype. The J gene is TRBJ1-1, the V gene TRBV12-3 or TRBV12-4; 9 nucleotides agree with TRBD1. Unmatched junction bases numbered 9, after V lost 2 bases and J lost 5 bases. The CDR3 totals 16 residues. CDR3 nucleotides: TGTGCCAGCAGTTTACAGTTCCGGGACAGGGTAACTGAAGCTTTCTTT. This codes for CASSLQFRDRVTEAFF.

This clonotype has a count of ten or more. This rearrangement joins TRBV7-6 to TRBJ2-3; the D gene could be TRBD1 or TRBD2 (5 bases each). The CDR3 has 15 amino acids. The V gene lost 5 bases and the J gene lost 1 base, with 13 bases spanning the gap. The germline V gene has CDR1 SGHVS and CDR2 FNYEAQ. The CDR3 sequence: CASSRRVGGTDTQYF. For the CDR3, the DNA is TGTGCCAGCAGCCGCAGAGTGGGGGGCACAGATACGCAGTATTTT.

Many counts were recorded for this clonotype. The chain is built from TRBV5-1 and TRBJ2-3; the D call may be TRBD1 or TRBD2 (7 bases each). The germline V gene encodes CDR1 SGHRS and CDR2 YFSETQ. The CDR3 is 15 residues long. V lost 7 bases and J lost 2, with 17 bases in between. In nucleotides, the CDR3 is TGCGCCAGCGCCAGGGAGGGGGCCCCCACAGATACGCAGTATTTT. Translated: CASAREGAPTDTQYF.

In its sample, this clonotype was seen many times. The chain combines TRBV27 with TRBJ2-3; 16 bases fit TRBD2. Germline CDR1 and CDR2: MNHEY and SMNVEV (reference sequence). The CDR3 is 18 amino acids. V was clipped by 5 bases and J by 4 bases; unmatched bases: 9. Here the CDR3 reads CASSPPGLAGGPPDTQYF. The CDR3 coding sequence is TGTGCCAGCAGTCCGCCGGGACTAGCGGGGGGGCCCCCAGATACGCAGTATTTT.

This clonotype showed up many times. This sequence joins TRBV9 and TRBJ2-5, with D possibly being TRBD1 (5 bases). The CDR3 spans 14 residues. In germline, CDR1 is SGDLS, CDR2 YYNGEE. V was clipped by 3 bases and J by 9 bases, with 18 bases between them. The CDR3 reads CASSGSGSRGPQYF. The DNA of the CDR3 is TGTGCCAGCAGCGGCTCAGGGTCACGAGGACCCCAGTACTTC. Using reference TRBV9 and TRBJ2-5 for the parts outside the CDR3, the full variable domain is DSGVTQTPKHLITATGQRVTLRCSPRSGDLSVYWYQQSLDQGLQFLIQYYNGEERAKGNILERFSAQQFPDLHSELNLSSLELGDSALYFCASSGSGSRGPQYFGPGTRLLVL.

The rearrangement joins TRBV20-1 to TRBJ2-7, with TRBD2 identical over 10 bases. The length of the CDR3 is 13 residues. Germline V gene lookup returns CDR1 DFQATT and CDR2 SNEGSKA (reference sequence). V lost 6 bases to trimming and J lost 7 bases; unmatched junction nucleotides: 9. The CDR3 DNA reads TGCAGTGCCCCGAAGCGGGGGGGCAAAGAGCAGTACTTC. Encoded protein: CSAPKRGGKEQYF.

This clonotype appeared many times. The J gene is TRBJ2-1, the V gene TRBV6-4, with 10 bases lining up with TRBD2. Germline values: CDR1 MRHNA, CDR2 SNTAGT. The CDR3 is made up of 15 amino acids. V lost 2 bases to trimming and J lost 5 bases; unmatched junction nucleotides: 3. The CDR3 nucleotides read TGTGCCAGCAGTGACACTAGCGGGGCTAACAATGAGCAGTTCTTC. Protein sequence: CASSDTSGANNEQFF.

This clonotype is termed medium-sized. J is TRBJ2-4 and V is TRBV20-1; D may be TRBD1 (6 bases). CDR3 length equals 13 residues. Germline CDR1 is DFQATT and CDR2 is SNEGSKA (reference sequence). V dropped 3 bases and J dropped 7 bases, with 13 bases sitting between them. This CDR3 reads CSASFSQGNIQYF. Here the CDR3 DNA reads TGCAGTGCTAGTTTTTCACAGGGTAACATTCAGTACTTC.

There are many counts of this clonotype. This chain uses TRBV12-3 or TRBV12-4 with TRBJ1-2; 7 bases match TRBD1. The CDR3 length is 13 residues. With 5 bases clipped from V and 4 bases from J, the junction kept 4 bases outside the gene matches. This CDR3 is CASSPTGPYGYTF. The CDR3 region has the DNA TGTGCCAGCAGTCCGACAGGGCCCTATGGCTACACCTTC.

Ten or more counts support this clonotype. V and J are TRBV10-1 and TRBJ2-2, with TRBD2 identical over 8 bases. V shed 5 bases, J shed 6 bases, and the junction held 5 bases outside the gene matches. CDR1 WNHNN and CDR2 SYGVQD come from the germline V gene (reference sequence). This CDR3 contains 14 residues. The CDR3 DNA is TGCGCCAGCAGTAAGGGACTAGGTGCCGGGGAGCTGTTTTTT. It encodes CASSKGLGAGELFF.

This clonotype was counted ten times or more. V is TRBV6-2 or TRBV6-3 and J is TRBJ1-2, with TRBD1 matching 7 bases. Germline CDR1 reads MNHEY; CDR2 reads SVGEGT. This CDR3 comprises 12 residues. The V and J ends lost 0 bases and 9 bases, in that order; junction bases with no gene match: 1. In nucleotides, the CDR3 is TGTGCCAGCAGTTACTCGGGACAGAGCTACACCTTC. Translation gives CASSYSGQSYTF.

This clonotype was recorded many times. V usage is TRBV24-1 and J usage is TRBJ1-5; the D gene is possibly TRBD1 (5 bases). The CDR3 runs to 16 residues. V gave up 3 bases and J gave up 5 bases, with 16 bases separating them. Per the germline V gene, CDR1 is KGHDR and CDR2 is SFDVKD. This CDR3 reads CATSDELGTGDQPQHF. CDR3 sequence (DNA): TGTGCCACCAGTGATGAATTGGGGACCGGAGATCAGCCCCAGCATTTT.

This clonotype has a count of ten or more. V and J are TRBV7-9 and TRBJ2-7; D gene ambiguous. The germline CDR1 and CDR2 sequences are SEHNR and FQNEAQ (reference sequence). This CDR3 is 12 amino acids long. V dropped 5 bases and J dropped 1 base, with 6 bases sitting between them. CDR3 nucleotides: TGTGCCAGCAGCCCTCATTCCTACGAGCAGTACTTC. Translated, it gives CASSPHSYEQYF.

This clonotype was seen at least ten times. The rearrangement links TRBV20-1 to TRBJ2-3; 8 positions match TRBD2. Unmatched junction bases numbered 9, after V lost 6 bases and J lost 4 bases. Germline CDR1 is DFQATT and CDR2 is SNEGSKA (reference sequence). The CDR3 has 14 residues. The chain's CDR3 is CSARGTRIPDTQYF. CDR3 coding DNA: TGCAGTGCACGGGGGACTAGGATCCCAGATACGCAGTATTTT.

The sample holds many counts of this clonotype. J is TRBJ2-3 and V is TRBV20-1, with D unresolved. V shed 6 bases and J shed 6 bases, with 10 bases lying between them. Germline CDR1 and CDR2: DFQATT and SNEGSKA (reference sequence). The CDR3 is 11 residues long. The CDR3 DNA sequence: TGCAGTGCGCCAATCGGGGATACGCAGTATTTT. It specifies CSAPIGDTQYF.

This clonotype was counted at least ten times. The CDR3 DNA follows: TGCGCCAGCACCGAGGGGACTAGCACAGATACGCAGTATTTT. Amino acid sequence: CASTEGTSTDTQYF. V usage is TRBV5-1 and J usage is TRBJ2-3, with D tentatively TRBD2 (6 bases). The V end was cut by 6 bases, the J end by 0 bases, with 11 bases between. Germline V lookup: CDR1 SGHRS, CDR2 YFSETQ. This CDR3 comprises 14 residues.

This clonotype came up many times. The chain links TRBV4-2 to TRBJ2-1; D might be TRBD2 (5 bases). The CDR3 has 14 amino acids. Trimming left V 4 bases short and J 5 bases short, with 12 bases between. Germline V gene sequence: CDR1 LGHNA, CDR2 YNFKEQ. CDR3 sequence reads: CASSPQSGDNEQFF. The DNA of the CDR3 is TGTGCCAGCAGCCCCCAAAGCGGCGACAATGAGCAGTTCTTC.

This clonotype qualifies as medium-sized (0.01 to 0.1%). This sequence joins TRBV5-1 and TRBJ2-7; maybe TRBD1 (6 bases). CDR3 length: 13 amino acids. Germline V CDR1 and CDR2: SGHRS, YFSETQ. Trimming cost V 3 bases and J 2 bases, with 9 bases left between them. The CDR3 DNA is TGCGCCAGCAGCTGGGACAAACCCTACGAGCAGTACTTC. Translating gives CASSWDKPYEQYF.

This clonotype was seen many times. One end of the junction does not line up with germline, which may come from a read error. The chain has TRBV6-1 and TRBJ2-7; weak D call: TRBD1 (6 bases). Germline loops: CDR1 MNHNS, CDR2 SASEGT. This CDR3 region has 10 residues. CDR3: CASSEGTAHF. The CDR3 coding sequence is TGTGCCAGCAGTGAAGGGACAGCTCACTTC.

This clonotype was counted ten times or more. The CDR3: CSARQGLGGYQETQYF. DNA for the CDR3: TGCAGTGCTAGACAAGGGCTCGGGGGGTACCAAGAGACCCAGTACTTC. The V gene is TRBV20-1, the J gene TRBJ2-5, with TRBD2 matching 7 bases. The germline V gene encodes CDR1 DFQATT and CDR2 SNEGSKA (reference sequence). The CDR3 runs 16 residues. V dropped 2 bases and J dropped 0; count of bases not matched to a gene: 9.

This clonotype was seen ten or more times. This rearrangement joins TRBV6-2 or TRBV6-3 to TRBJ1-2; 10 bases are shared with TRBD1. This CDR3 has 17 amino acids. Germline V lookup: CDR1 MNHEY, CDR2 SVGEGT. With V trimmed by 5 bases and J by 6 bases, 15 bases remained unmatched. CDR3 nucleotides: TGTGCCAGCAGTAAAATGAGACAGGGGGCGTCTACGGATGGCTACACCTTC. Protein: CASSKMRQGASTDGYTF.

A word on this clonotype: A much more abundant neighbour one base away suggests this may be a read error. The J gene is TRBJ1-6, the V gene TRBV28; no clear D gene. The CDR3 contains 14 residues. Germline V gene lookup returns CDR1 MDHEN and CDR2 SYDVKM. The CDR3 sequence: CASRPYTENSPLNF. CDR3 nucleotide sequence: TGTGCCAGCAGACCCTATACTGAGAATTCACCCCTCAACTTT.

This clonotype was observed at least ten times. The chain has TRBV5-1 and TRBJ2-7, with D perhaps TRBD2 (7 bases). Germline V gives CDR1 SGHRS, CDR2 YFSETQ. V lost 7 bases to trimming and J lost 6 bases, with 17 bases between them. CDR3 size: 13 residues. Here the CDR3 reads CASGRGPAAEQYF. The DNA for the CDR3 is TGCGCCAGCGGGCGGGGGCCCGCCGCCGAGCAGTACTTC.

The table lists this clonotype with many counts. This sequence joins TRBV4-1 and TRBJ2-5; D is undetermined. The CDR3 is made up of 14 amino acids. CDR1 and CDR2 (germline): MGHRA, YSYEKL. Trimming pared 4 bases from V and 3 bases from J, leaving 12 bases between. CDR3 in DNA: TGCGCCAGCAGCCCTGGGTGGACGGAAGAGACCCAGTACTTC. It yields the protein CASSPGWTEETQYF.

This clonotype was detected ten times or more. The chain uses TRBV12-3 or TRBV12-4 and TRBJ2-5; D not certain. CDR3 length: 13 amino acids. The V and J ends lost 3 bases and 5 bases respectively, with 10 bases between them. The CDR3 here is CASSFSGRETQYF. CDR3 DNA: TGTGCCAGCAGTTTTTCCGGGCGCGAGACCCAGTACTTC.

In this sample, this clonotype turned up many times. J is TRBJ2-1 and V is TRBV7-9; 7 nucleotides align to TRBD1. CDR1 and CDR2 from the germline V gene are SEHNR and FQNEAQ (reference sequence). The trim removed 5 bases at V and 6 bases at J, leaving 1 base unmatched. The CDR3 runs to 12 residues. The CDR3 coding sequence is TGTGCCAGCAGCGGGGACAGCAATGAGCAGTTCTTC. Residues: CASSGDSNEQFF.

Remarks on this clonotype: This may be a read error: a much more frequent sequence differs by one nucleotide. The chain carries TRBV5-1 and TRBJ2-7; TRBD1 matches at 7 bases. This CDR3 is 14 amino acids long. The germline gives CDR1 SGHRS, CDR2 YFSETQ. CDR3 loop: CASSGDSLSYKQYF. The CDR3 DNA is TGCGCCAGCAGTGGGGACAGCCTCTCCTACAAGCAGTACTTC.